This T cell receptor (beta chain) was captured by sequencing in a study of T-cell reconstitution after alpha-beta-depleted transplantation in children. Study-wide results and caveats: T-cell counts and diversity at one year following transplant were attributed mainly to newly produced T cells. About two months after transplant, alpha-beta T cells reportedly came from several hundred expanded graft clones. The origin of high day-60 TCRbeta diversity in some patients lay in surviving recipient T cells and thymic progenitors.

Of note for this clonotype: Its specificity is unknown.

Unique molecular identifiers were built into the TCRbeta library. Via MiXCR, TCRdb re-called the PCR reads, giving one row per CDR3 protein. The sample has around 700,000 distinct CDR3 sequences; roughly 14% are singletons. Sample: PBMCs, taken before TCRalphabeta/CD19-depleted stem cell transplant. The TCR originated in a girl aged 2 to 10 with congenital amegakaryocytic thrombocytopenia, due to receive a stem cell transplant.

The CDR3 loop is CASSQVGGGEAFF. DNA for the CDR3: TGTGCCAGCAGCCAAGTAGGTGGCGGTGAAGCTTTCTTT. V and J are TRBV3-1 and TRBJ1-1; D ambiguous. The CDR3 covers 13 residues. V lost 1 base to trimming and J lost 7 bases, with 10 bases between them. CDR1 and CDR2 from the germline V gene are LGHDT and YNNKEL (reference sequence).